The following is a T cell receptor beta chain sequence with its context. Its antigen is undetermined. Some clones are missing from TCRdb's copy, which holds only in-frame ones; the method was immunoSEQ multiplex PCR. This table has 150,000 to 200,000 clones, more than 80% appearing once. This sample stems from a study of cytomegalovirus exposure and HLA in healthy donors. Overall study results and limits: The study listed roughly 150 cytomegalovirus-associated TCR beta chains.

V dropped 6 bases and J dropped 10; count of bases not matched to a gene: 9. The CDR3 spans 13 residues. Germline values: CDR1 MNHEY, CDR2 SMNVEV (reference sequence). The donors were members of the roughly 120-subject validation cohort (separate from the approximately 670-subject first cohort). The sample was PBMCs. The chain has TRBV27 and TRBJ2-4; 7 bases line up with TRBD2. This sequence was found in a man aged 18 to 30 in good health and CMV-seropositive. Here the CDR3 reads CASSQPAGVIQYF. The CDR3 bases are TGTGCCAGCAGCCAACCGGCGGGGGTTATTCAGTACTTC.